This T cell receptor beta chain was captured by sequencing in a study of identical twins. Findings of the study overall: Potential partial confounding of zero-insertion analyses by invariant MAIT and iNKT cells was noted. Models underestimated TCR alpha sharing (out-of-frame) in monozygotic twins. Surplus twin overlap in beta out-of-frame sequences was less pronounced.

Trimming left V 1 base short and J 2 bases short, with 12 bases between. From germline, CDR1 is SEHNR and CDR2 FQNEAQ (reference sequence). This CDR3 is built from 16 residues. A template switching step contributed a universal primer site, while unique molecular identifiers were present in the cDNA. MiXCR, run by TCRdb on the 5' RACE reads, gives a single entry per CDR3 protein. The sample includes 200,000 to 300,000 distinct CDR3 sequences, approximately 11% of them seen just once. For this clonotype: Its antigen is not identified.

The same sample was also studied in work on yellow fever vaccine responses in identical twins.

The sample taken for sequencing was memory (CD45RO+) T cells sorted from blood. The source is a woman under 30 in good health. The V and J genes are TRBV7-9 and TRBJ2-1; tentatively, D is TRBD2 (6 bases). The CDR3 coding sequence is TGTGCCAGCAGCTTAGGGGCGGGAAGACCCTACAATGAGCAGTTCTTC. This translates into CASSLGAGRPYNEQFF.